These 16 T cell receptor beta chains share one sample of origin, sequenced in a study of blood T cells in healthy people across ages (dated by TCRdb to about 2015). Receptor libraries were prepared by 5' RACE. The instrument given in TCRdb is Illumina HiSeq 2500. A second PCR of about 7 to 12 cycles was performed with a sample-barcoded 5' primer and a J-beta primer mix. TCRdb trimmed public reads at Q25 via fastp, called clones via MiXCR and kept in-frame beta chains. Every CDR3 protein is listed once, alongside the most common genes and DNA of its rows. Recorded for this sample are about 1.5 million distinct CDR3 sequences; 42% of them occurred a single time. 7.9% of the sample is held by the ten biggest clonotypes. Source material: blood. These TCRs come from a woman in her late teens or twenties in good health.

With regard to this clonotype: The junction does not match germline at one end; this may be a read error. The chain recombines TRBV7-9 with TRBJ2-7; tentatively, D is TRBD1 (6 bases). Germline lookup yields CDR1 SEHNR and CDR2 FQNEAQ (reference sequence). This CDR3 comprises 14 residues. The CDR3 loop reads CANSLVGGLGEQYF. The CDR3 DNA follows: TGTGCCAACAGCTTAGTTGGGGGCCTCGGCGAGCAGTACTTC.

The V call is TRBV4-2, the J call TRBJ2-5; D gene uncertain. The J call may be wrong; the DNA end is better matched by TRBJ2-7. The CDR3 sequence is 14 residues long. Looked up from germline, CDR1 is LGHNA and CDR2 is YNFKEQ. Here the CDR3 DNA reads TGTGCCAGCAGCCAAGGGGCGGTCGGCTACGAGCAGTACTTC. Translating it yields CASSQGAVGYEQYF.

The chain uses TRBV5-8 and TRBJ2-3; D unresolved. The CDR3 is 15 residues long. Trimming cost V 0 bases and J 1 base, with 9 bases left between them. Looked up from germline, CDR1 is SGHTS and CDR2 is YDEGEE. CDR3 region: CASSLVFAGTDTQYF. CDR3 DNA sequence: TGTGCCAGCAGCTTGGTGTTCGCGGGCACAGATACGCAGTATTTT.

The genes are TRBV6-4 and TRBJ2-1, with a weak D call TRBD1 (5 bases). The CDR3 is 16 residues long. The germline V gene encodes CDR1 MRHNA and CDR2 SNTAGT. The V end was cut by 4 bases, the J end by 8 bases, with 21 bases between. The DNA of the CDR3 is TGTGCCAGCAGTGCCCCGGCAGGGTCTCCAATCGATGAGCAGTTCTTC. Its translation is CASSAPAGSPIDEQFF.

V gene TRBV9 combines with J gene TRBJ2-4, with 7 bases identical to TRBD2. Judging by the DNA end, TRBJ2-5 fits better; the J call may be wrong. The V gene's germline CDR1 is SGDLS and CDR2 YYNGEE. This CDR3 is 17 amino acids long. The CDR3 nucleotides are TGTGCCAGCAGCGTAGCTAGCGGACCAAACCTCGAAGAGACCCAGTACTTC. Its translation is CASSVASGPNLEETQYF.

The V gene is TRBV7-9, the J gene TRBJ2-5; D gene unclear. The V end lost 0 bases, the J end lost 5 bases, and 10 bases lay between the germline ends. This CDR3 spans 14 amino acids. Germline V gene data show CDR1 as SEHNR and CDR2 as FQNEAQ (reference sequence). CDR3 in amino acids: CASSLASVRETQYF. In nucleotides, the CDR3 is TGTGCCAGCAGCTTAGCCTCTGTAAGGGAGACCCAGTACTTC.

The table lists this clonotype with a few counts. The rearrangement joins TRBV5-1 to TRBJ1-1; perhaps TRBD1 as D (6 bases). V lost 4 bases to trimming and J lost 11 bases, with 18 bases between them. CDR3 size: 13 residues. In germline, CDR1 is SGHRS, CDR2 YFSETQ. CDR3 sequence (DNA): TGCGCCAGCAGCGCAACAGGGAATGGACCTGCTTTCTTT. It specifies CASSATGNGPAFF. The variable domain in full, completed from reference TRBV5-1 and TRBJ1-1, reads KAGVTQTPRYLIKTRGQQVTLSCSPISGHRSVSWYQQTPGQGLQFLFEYFSETQRNKGNFPGRFSGRQFSNSRSEMNVSTLELGDSALYLCASSATGNGPAFFGQGTRLTVV.

Turning to this clonotype: Germline is not matched at one junction end, which may reflect a read error. The J gene is TRBJ2-3, the V gene TRBV15, with no clear D. This CDR3 comprises 12 residues. Germline-derived CDR1 and CDR2 are LNHNV and YYDKDF (reference sequence). As DNA, the CDR3 is TGTGTCACCAGCAGAGAGCCAGATACGCAGTATTTT. Its protein is CVTSREPDTQYF.

The V gene is TRBV12-3 or TRBV12-4, the J gene TRBJ2-7; D uncertain. The V end lost 0 bases, the J end lost 2 bases, and 11 bases lay between the germline ends. The CDR3 totals 15 residues. This CDR3 reads CASSLAMAAPYEQYF. CDR3 nucleotides: TGTGCCAGCAGTTTAGCAATGGCGGCCCCCTACGAGCAGTACTTC.

The chain couples TRBV20-1 to TRBJ2-7, with 13 nucleotides matching TRBD2. Germline V gene data show CDR1 as DFQATT and CDR2 as SNEGSKA (reference sequence). J was trimmed by 0 bases and V by 5 bases; bases with no gene match: 7. The CDR3 is 16 residues long. CDR3 bases: TGCAGTGCTCACGGGACTAGCGGGGAAAGCTCCTACGAGCAGTACTTC. It codes for CSAHGTSGESSYEQYF.

The V gene is TRBV30, the J gene TRBJ1-1; 7 bases fit TRBD1. The CDR3 loop spans 14 amino acids. CDR1 is GTSNPN and CDR2 is SVGIG in the germline V gene (reference sequence). Losses at the gene ends were 2 bases for V and 1 base for J; bases not matched to a gene: 4. The CDR3 loop reads CAWSTGVGNTEAFF. The CDR3 DNA is TGTGCCTGGAGTACAGGGGTCGGGAACACTGAAGCTTTCTTT. The full variable domain, its missing parts supplied by reference TRBV30 and TRBJ1-1, is SQTIHQWPATLVQPVGSPLSLECTVEGTSNPNLYWYRQAAGRGLQLLFYSVGIGQISSEVPQNLSASRPQDRQFILSSKKLLLSDSGFYLCAWSTGVGNTEAFFGQGTRLTVV.

The rearrangement links TRBV29-1 to TRBJ2-1; 8 nucleotides agree with TRBD1. CDR1 and CDR2 from the germline V gene are SQVTM and ANQGSEA. V trimming: 4 bases; J trimming: 9 bases; junction bases outside the gene matches: 14. The CDR3 consists of 15 residues. The CDR3 sequence: CSVGAQGALSGEQFF. As DNA, the CDR3 is TGCAGCGTTGGGGCGCAGGGGGCTTTATCGGGTGAGCAGTTCTTC.

V usage is TRBV19 and J usage is TRBJ2-7; D not certain. Germline-derived CDR1 and CDR2 are LNHDA and SQIVND (reference sequence). V lost 2 bases, J lost 6 bases, and 11 bases lay in between. The CDR3 runs to 13 residues. CDR3 sequence reads: CASSIMTSAEQYF. CDR3 DNA: TGTGCCAGTAGTATAATGACGTCCGCCGAGCAGTACTTC.

The chain recombines TRBV5-5 with TRBJ2-5, with D perhaps TRBD1 (6 bases). V dropped 3 bases and J dropped 11 bases, with 26 bases sitting between them. Germline CDR1 is SGHKS and CDR2 is YYEKEE (reference sequence). The CDR3 is made up of 16 amino acids. The CDR3 sequence: CASSWQTGTLYNEQYF. The CDR3 region has the DNA TGTGCCAGCAGCTGGCAAACAGGGACCCTTTACAATGAGCAGTACTTC.

The genes are TRBV28 and TRBJ1-2, with TRBD1 matching over 9 bases. The V gene's germline CDR1 is MDHEN and CDR2 SYDVKM. J was trimmed by 8 bases and V by 5 bases; bases with no gene match: 18. The CDR3 has 17 amino acids. The CDR3 nucleotides read TGTGCCAGCAGTACGGCCGGGACAGGGATTGGCACGCAAGGCTACACCTTC. This codes for CASSTAGTGIGTQGYTF.

This clonotype was counted only a few times. CDR3 protein: CSAWDRVQETQYF. CDR3 nucleotide sequence: TGCAGTGCTTGGGACAGAGTCCAAGAGACCCAGTACTTC. The rearrangement joins TRBV20-1 to TRBJ2-5; TRBD1 matches 7 bases. V trimming: 5 bases; J trimming: 1 base; junction bases outside the gene matches: 4. The CDR3 extends over 13 amino acids. The germline V gene has CDR1 DFQATT and CDR2 SNEGSKA (reference sequence).